The 9 T cell receptor beta chains presented below share a single source sample, sequenced in a study of CD4 T cells in relation to SARS-CoV-2 and coronaviruses. Sequencing used immunoSEQ multiplex PCR; TCRdb keeps in-frame clones, though not all of them. The sample lists around 25,000 clones; over 60% were seen once. No antigen has been identified for these receptors. Unexposed donor CD4+ T cells date from 2011-2018, before the COVID-19 pandemic. Isolation of CD4+ T cells took place after 10 days in culture. Sequences were obtained from CD4+ T cells from PBMCs, cultured in vitro. Receptors originate from a human donor in good health.

The gene calls are TRBV3-1 (or the pseudogene TRBV3-2) and TRBJ2-1; 7 bases match TRBD2. Germline CDR1 LGHDT, CDR2 YNNKEL (reference sequence). The CDR3 length is 15 residues. V gave up 1 base and J gave up 5 bases; unmatched junction bases: 5. CDR3 DNA: TGTGCCAGCAGCCAAGCTGGCGGGAGAGACAATGAGCAGTTCTTC. Encoded protein: CASSQAGGRDNEQFF.

CDR3 in amino acids: CASSPVLSGRAGEQYF. For the CDR3, the DNA is TGTGCCAGCAGCCCCGTCCTAAGCGGGAGGGCGGGGGAGCAGTACTTC. V and J are TRBV3-1 (or the pseudogene TRBV3-2) and TRBJ2-7; 10 bases agree with TRBD2. Looked up from germline, CDR1 is LGHDT and CDR2 is YNNKEL (reference sequence). Trimming removed 4 bases from V and 7 bases from J; junction bases left unmatched: 13. This CDR3 has 16 residues.

The rearrangement uses TRBV5-1 and TRBJ1-4, with a possible D match to TRBD1 (5 bases). This CDR3 comprises 14 residues. The ends were cut back, 4 bases at V and 7 bases at J, with 14 bases in the middle. In germline, CDR1 is SGHRS, CDR2 YFSETQ. Written as DNA, the CDR3 is TGCGCCAGCAGCGGGGGACGGCACTTTGAAAAACTGTTTTTT. Its protein is CASSGGRHFEKLFF.

The chain links TRBV25-1 to TRBJ2-7; D remains unclear. CDR1 MGHDK and CDR2 SYGVNS come from the germline V gene. This CDR3 is 14 amino acids long. Trimming shortened V by 1 base and J by 2 bases, and 9 bases separated the two germline ends. The CDR3 here is CASSESPGAYEQYF. CDR3 DNA sequence: TGTGCCAGCAGTGAATCTCCTGGAGCCTACGAGCAGTACTTC.

The chain is built from TRBV6-2 or TRBV6-3 and TRBJ2-7; no firm D call. With 1 base removed from V and 0 bases from J, the gap between germline ends came to 4 bases. In germline, CDR1 is MNHEY, CDR2 SVGEGT. CDR3 length: 13 amino acids. The CDR3 reads CASSYLSSYEQYF. In DNA, the CDR3 is TGTGCCAGCAGTTACTTGAGCTCCTACGAGCAGTACTTC.

The chain uses TRBV3-1 (or the pseudogene TRBV3-2) and TRBJ2-7; tentatively, D is TRBD1 or TRBD2 (5 bases each). The CDR3 is 14 residues long. V lost 5 bases, J lost 2 bases, and 13 bases lay in between. Germline lookup yields CDR1 LGHDT and CDR2 YNNKEL (reference sequence). Written as DNA, the CDR3 is TGTGCCAGCAGCAATTGGGACGGCGCCTACGAGCAGTACTTC. Its translation is CASSNWDGAYEQYF.

The chain employs TRBV2 and TRBJ1-1; D unclear. The CDR3 consists of 14 residues. The V and J ends lost 8 bases and 1 base respectively, with 14 bases between them. Germline CDR1 reads SNHLY; CDR2 reads FYNNEI. The CDR3, as DNA: TGTGCCAGCTCCTCGATCCCGGGGAACACTGAAGCTTTCTTT. Its translation: CASSSIPGNTEAFF.

This chain connects TRBV5-1 to TRBJ1-1; the match to TRBD1 covers 11 bases. The CDR3 length is 14 residues. The V and J ends lost 3 bases and 5 bases, in that order; junction bases with no gene match: 3. CDR1 and CDR2 (germline): SGHRS, YFSETQ. CDR3 in DNA: TGCGCCAGCAGCTGGACAGGGGGCAGTACTGAAGCTTTCTTT. Translated: CASSWTGGSTEAFF.

The chain uses TRBV12-3 or TRBV12-4 and TRBJ1-2; D unclear. V was cut by 2 bases and J by 8 bases, with 12 bases left in between. This CDR3 is 13 amino acids long. CDR3 nucleotide sequence: TGTGCCAGCAGTTTACGACCGGGAGGGGGCTACACCTTC. Translation: CASSLRPGGGYTF.